This T cell receptor beta chain was retrieved from a study of blood T cell repertoires in COVID-19. Study-level background: From the United States, Italy and Spain came samples of acute and convalescent COVID-19. T cells, B-cell-depleted T cells, or PBMCs supplied cDNA or gDNA.

Authors' data handling: Estimation of nucleated cell counts was performed using reference gene primer amplification. Some clones are missing from TCRdb's copy, which holds only in-frame ones; the method was immunoSEQ multiplex PCR. V and J calls and clone size come straight from that table; D and trimming were deduced from the DNA. The sample consists of just under 350,000 clones, around 80% of them appearing once. CDR1 is SGHRS and CDR2 is YFSETQ in the germline V gene. This CDR3 is 14 amino acids long. V was clipped by 1 base and J by 5 bases, with 13 bases between them. Sequenced material: peripheral blood. The chain links TRBV5-1 to TRBJ2-7; D remains unclear. This TCR derives from a young man with active or convalescent COVID-19. The DNA of the CDR3 is TGCGCCAGCAGCTTGCCTGGGCAGCTTAACGAGCAGTACTTC. Translated, it gives CASSLPGQLNEQYF.